This T cell receptor (beta chain) was documented in a study of T cells after posttransplantation cyclophosphamide. Turning to this clone: Its antigen is not known.

J gave up 5 bases and V 2 bases, and 8 bases lay outside the gene matches. CDR1 and CDR2 (germline): MDHEN, SYDVKM. CDR3 length: 15 amino acids. Findings and limits, study-wide: Recipient CMV seropositivity and CMV reactivation strongly tracked TRB clonality.

Data came from immunoSEQ multiplex PCR; TCRdb stores just in-frame clones and leaves some out. Observed in the sample are 34,000 or so clones, none of them singletons. The chain combines TRBV28 with TRBJ2-7; the match to TRBD2 covers 8 bases. The clonotype comes from a woman aged 45-60 years in good health and a related stem cell transplant donor. Specimen: PBMCs. The CDR3: CASSLVPAGDHEQYF. The CDR3 DNA follows: TGTGCCAGCAGTTTAGTTCCAGCGGGAGATCACGAGCAGTACTTC. The whole variable domain, filled in from reference TRBV28 and TRBJ2-7, reads DVKVTQSSRYLVKRTGEKVFLECVQDMDHENMFWYRQDPGLGLRLIYFSYDVKMKEKGDIPEGYSVSREKKERFSLILESASTNQTSMYLCASSLVPAGDHEQYFGPGTRLTVT.